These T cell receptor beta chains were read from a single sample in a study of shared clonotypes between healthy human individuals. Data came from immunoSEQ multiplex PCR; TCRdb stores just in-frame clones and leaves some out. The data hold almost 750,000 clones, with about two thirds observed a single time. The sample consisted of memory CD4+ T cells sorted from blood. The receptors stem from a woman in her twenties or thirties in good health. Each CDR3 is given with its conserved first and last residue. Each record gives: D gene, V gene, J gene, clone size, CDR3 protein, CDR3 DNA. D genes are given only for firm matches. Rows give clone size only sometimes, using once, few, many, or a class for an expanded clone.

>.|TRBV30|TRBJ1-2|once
CAWTMTANYGYTF
TGTGCCTGGACGATGACAGCTAACTATGGCTACACCTTC
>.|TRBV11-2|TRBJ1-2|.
CASSQGIGDGYTF
TGTGCCAGCAGCCAGGGCATCGGAGATGGCTACACCTTC
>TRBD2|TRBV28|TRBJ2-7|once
CASSLNLLRKAGLAGSKSSYEQYF
TGTGCCAGCAGTTTAAATCTTCTCCGAAAAGCGGGGCTAGCGGGATCCAAATCCTCCTACGAGCAGTACTTC
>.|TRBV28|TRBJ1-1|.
CASSLEVGTEAFF
TGTGCCAGCAGTTTGGAGGTAGGGACTGAAGCTTTCTTT
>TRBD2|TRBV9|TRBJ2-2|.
CASSVGSGRSTGELFF
TGTGCCAGCAGCGTGGGTAGCGGGAGAAGCACCGGGGAGCTGTTTTTT
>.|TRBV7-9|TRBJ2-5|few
CASSLAGAGQGAQYF
TGTGCCAGCAGCTTAGCGGGCGCCGGGCAAGGGGCCCAGTACTTC
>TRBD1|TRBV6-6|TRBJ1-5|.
CASKKQGLGNQPQHF
TGTGCCAGCAAGAAACAGGGGTTGGGCAATCAGCCCCAGCATTTT
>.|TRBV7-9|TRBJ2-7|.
CASSPQGRPREAHEQYF
TGTGCCAGCAGCCCACAGGGTCGGCCTCGGGAGGCCCACGAGCAGTACTTC
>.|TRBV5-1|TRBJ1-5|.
CASSFLAGDNQPQHF
TGCGCCAGCAGCTTCCTGGCAGGGGACAATCAGCCCCAGCATTTT
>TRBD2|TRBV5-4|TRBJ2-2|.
CASSLAVAGNTGELFF
TGTGCCAGCAGCTTGGCGGTAGCGGGGAACACCGGGGAGCTGTTTTTT
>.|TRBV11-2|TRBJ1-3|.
CASSPTRSGNTIYF
TGTGCCAGCAGCCCTACTCGCTCTGGAAACACCATATATTTT
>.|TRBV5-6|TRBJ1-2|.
CASRRGTNYGYTF
TGTGCCAGCAGGCGGGGGACTAACTATGGCTACACCTTC
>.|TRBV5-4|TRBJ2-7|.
CASSLRGVSYEQYF
TGTGCCAGCAGCTTGAGGGGGGTATCCTACGAGCAGTACTTC
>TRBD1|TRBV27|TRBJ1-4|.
CASSPLGTAEKLFF
TGTGCCAGCAGTCCCCTCGGGACAGCTGAAAAACTGTTTTTT
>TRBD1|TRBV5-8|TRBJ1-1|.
CASSLGSGQVWRNTEAFF
TGTGCCAGCAGCTTGGGATCCGGACAGGTGTGGAGGAACACTGAAGCTTTCTTT
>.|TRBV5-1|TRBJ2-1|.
CASSLESPERTYNEQFF
TGCGCCAGCAGCCTCGAATCCCCCGAGCGGACTTACAATGAGCAGTTCTTC
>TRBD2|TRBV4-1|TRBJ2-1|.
CASSQGPAPGLAGAFPYGEQFF
TGCGCCAGCAGCCAAGGGCCGGCCCCGGGACTAGCGGGAGCTTTTCCCTACGGTGAGCAGTTCTTC
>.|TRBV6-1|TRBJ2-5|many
CASRGDGETQYF
TGTGCCAGCAGGGGGGACGGCGAGACCCAGTACTTC
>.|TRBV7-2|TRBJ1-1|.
CASSLFSGEIGAFF
TGTGCCAGCAGCTTATTTTCGGGGGAGATCGGAGCTTTCTTT
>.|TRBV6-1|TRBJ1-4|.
CASSVYATNEKLFF
TGTGCCAGCAGTGTCTACGCAACTAATGAAAAACTGTTTTTT
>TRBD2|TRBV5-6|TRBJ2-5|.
CASSSRRDGGRETQYF
TGTGCCAGCAGCTCCCGACGGGACGGGGGGAGGGAGACCCAGTACTTC
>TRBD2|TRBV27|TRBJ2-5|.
CASSPRLAGTQETQYF
TGTGCCAGCAGTCCCCGACTAGCGGGGACCCAAGAGACCCAGTACTTC
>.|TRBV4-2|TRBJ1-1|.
CASSLQLSTEAFF
TGTGCCAGCAGCCTCCAATTGAGCACTGAAGCTTTCTTT
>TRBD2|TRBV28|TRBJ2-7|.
CASIDTGTRGEQYF
TGTGCCAGCATCGATACCGGGACTAGGGGCGAGCAGTACTTC
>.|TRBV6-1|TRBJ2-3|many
CASNHPSADTQYF
TGTGCCAGCAACCATCCCAGCGCAGATACGCAGTATTTT
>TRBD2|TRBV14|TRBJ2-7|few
CASSQPPAGEQYF
TGTGCCAGCAGCCAGCCGCCAGCGGGGGAGCAGTACTTC
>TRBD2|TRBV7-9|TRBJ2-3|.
CASSPTGVFGTSQDTQYF
TGTGCCAGCAGCCCTACGGGTGTTTTCGGGACTAGCCAAGATACGCAGTATTTT
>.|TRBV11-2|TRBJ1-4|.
CASSLGGAEKLFF
TGTGCCAGCAGCTTAGGGGGAGCTGAAAAACTGTTTTTT
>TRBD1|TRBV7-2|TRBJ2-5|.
CASSLRQGAGETQYF
TGTGCCAGCAGCTTACGGCAGGGGGCGGGTGAGACCCAGTACTTC
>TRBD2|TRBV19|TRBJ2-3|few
CASRARGGRSTDTQYF
TGTGCCAGTAGGGCTAGGGGCGGGAGGAGCACAGATACGCAGTATTTT
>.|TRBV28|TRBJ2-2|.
CASSLLRLNTGELFF
TGTGCCAGCAGTTTATTAAGACTGAACACCGGGGAGCTGTTTTTT
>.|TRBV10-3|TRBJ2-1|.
CAIRREDGGSYNEQFF
TGTGCCATCAGACGAGAGGACGGGGGCTCCTACAATGAGCAGTTCTTC
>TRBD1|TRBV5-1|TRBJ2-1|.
CASTPGTGGIEQFF
TGCGCCAGCACCCCCGGGACAGGGGGCATCGAGCAGTTCTTC
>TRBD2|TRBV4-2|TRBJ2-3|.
CASSQDTSGSIADTQYF
TGTGCCAGCAGCCAAGACACTAGCGGGAGTATCGCAGATACGCAGTATTTT
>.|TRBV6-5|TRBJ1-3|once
CASSYTGSGNTIYF
TGTGCCAGCAGTTACACAGGGTCTGGAAACACCATATATTTT